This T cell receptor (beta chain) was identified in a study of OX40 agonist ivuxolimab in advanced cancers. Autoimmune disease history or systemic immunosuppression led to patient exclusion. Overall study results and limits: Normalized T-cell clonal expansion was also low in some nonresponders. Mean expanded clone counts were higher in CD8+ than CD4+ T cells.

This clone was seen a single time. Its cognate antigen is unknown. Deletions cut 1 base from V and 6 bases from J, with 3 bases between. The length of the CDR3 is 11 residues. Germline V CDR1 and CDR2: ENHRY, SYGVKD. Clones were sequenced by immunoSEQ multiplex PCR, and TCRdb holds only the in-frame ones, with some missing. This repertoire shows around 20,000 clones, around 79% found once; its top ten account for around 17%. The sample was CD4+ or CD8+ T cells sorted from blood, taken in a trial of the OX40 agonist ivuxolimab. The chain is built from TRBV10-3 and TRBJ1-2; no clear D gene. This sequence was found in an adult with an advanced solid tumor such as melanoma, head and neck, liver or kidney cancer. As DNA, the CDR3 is TGTGCCATCAGTGAGTTCGATGGCTACACCTTC. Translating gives CAISEFDGYTF.